What follows is one TCR beta chain and its context. The data stem from a study of preoperative IRX-2 immunotherapy in early breast cancer. Profiling relied on immunoSEQ multiplex PCR, and the TCRdb table lists in-frame clones only, not all of them. Altogether around 30,000 clones are present, 78% being singletons, with the ten largest covering around 2.3%. Stated treatment: preoperative locoregional IRX-2 cytokine immunotherapy. Germline V CDR1 and CDR2: LGHNT, FRNRAP. CDR3 length: 15 residues. The sequencing here drew on lymph node tissue, taken before IRX-2 immunotherapy. This rearrangement joins TRBV12-5 to TRBJ1-2; tentatively, D is TRBD1 (6 bases). This TCR was sampled from a human donor with breast cancer. The CDR3 nucleotides are TGTGCCAGCACCCCCGGACAGCGTTCTAACTATGGCTACACCTTC. Translation gives CASTPGQRSNYGYTF.